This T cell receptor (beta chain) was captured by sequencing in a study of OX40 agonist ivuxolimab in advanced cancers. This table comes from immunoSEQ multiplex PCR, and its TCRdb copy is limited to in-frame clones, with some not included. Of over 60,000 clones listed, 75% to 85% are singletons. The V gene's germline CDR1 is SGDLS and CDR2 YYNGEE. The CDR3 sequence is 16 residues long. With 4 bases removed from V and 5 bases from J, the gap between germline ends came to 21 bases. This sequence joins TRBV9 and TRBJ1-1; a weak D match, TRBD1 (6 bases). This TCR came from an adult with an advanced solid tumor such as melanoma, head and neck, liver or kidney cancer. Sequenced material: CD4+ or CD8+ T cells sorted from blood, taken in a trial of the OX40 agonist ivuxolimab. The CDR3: CASSTTSQGRGTEAFF. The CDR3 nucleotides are TGTGCCAGCAGCACAACCAGTCAGGGGAGGGGGACTGAAGCTTTCTTT.